A selection of T cell receptor beta chains follows, all from one sample in a study of blood T cell repertoires in COVID-19. This table comes from immunoSEQ multiplex PCR, and its TCRdb copy is limited to in-frame clones, with some not included. The table records roughly 120,000 clones, around four fifths of them present only once. The sample taken for sequencing was peripheral blood. The receptor source for this set is an elderly man with COVID-19, enrolled during active disease. Both conserved end residues are part of each CDR3. The D gene is left open where the match is weak. Not all rows give a size; the values are once, few, many and, for expanded clones, a class.

CDR3aa: CASSQDQAGLGTEAFF; CDR3nt: TGCGCCAGCAGCCAAGATCAGGCGGGGCTGGGCACTGAAGCTTTCTTT; j_gene: TRBJ1-1; abundance: NA; d_gene: NA; v_gene: TRBV4-1; len: 16
CDR3aa: CASSFRDYGYTF; CDR3nt: TGTGCCAGCAGTTTCCGTGACTATGGCTACACCTTC; j_gene: TRBJ1-2; abundance: NA; d_gene: NA; v_gene: TRBV12-3/TRBV12-4; len: 12
CDR3aa: CASSHSAGDTEAFF; CDR3nt: TGTGCCAGCAGCCATTCGGCAGGGGACACTGAAGCTTTCTTT; j_gene: TRBJ1-1; abundance: NA; d_gene: NA; v_gene: TRBV7-9; len: 14
CDR3aa: CASSGTGTGDTEAFF; CDR3nt: TGTGCCAGCTCAGGAACCGGGACAGGGGACACTGAAGCTTTCTTT; j_gene: TRBJ1-1; abundance: NA; d_gene: TRBD1; v_gene: TRBV18; len: 15
CDR3aa: CASSVTLAGGYTDTQYF; CDR3nt: TGTGCCAGCAGCGTTACCCTAGCGGGAGGCTACACAGATACGCAGTATTTT; j_gene: TRBJ2-3; abundance: NA; d_gene: TRBD2; v_gene: TRBV9; len: 17
CDR3aa: CASSLQGSGANVLTF; CDR3nt: TGTGCCAGCAGTTTACAGGGCTCTGGGGCCAACGTCCTGACTTTC; j_gene: TRBJ2-6; abundance: NA; d_gene: NA; v_gene: TRBV2; len: 15
CDR3aa: CASSRGEVEGYGYTF; CDR3nt: TGCGCCAGCAGCCGAGGAGAGGTGGAGGGGTATGGCTACACCTTC; j_gene: TRBJ1-2; abundance: NA; d_gene: NA; v_gene: TRBV4-1; len: 15
CDR3aa: CAFIDRSSKAFF; CDR3nt: TGTGCCTTCATCGACAGGTCAAGTAAAGCTTTCTTT; j_gene: TRBJ1-1; abundance: few; d_gene: NA; v_gene: TRBV30; len: 12
CDR3aa: CASSLRLAGRTDTQYF; CDR3nt: TGTGCCAGCAGCTTGCGTCTAGCGGGGCGCACAGATACGCAGTATTTT; j_gene: TRBJ2-3; abundance: few; d_gene: TRBD2; v_gene: TRBV5-4; len: 16
CDR3aa: CASSLQGASVSGEKLFF; CDR3nt: TGTGCCAGCAGCCTACAGGGGGCTAGTGTCAGTGGTGAAAAACTGTTTTTT; j_gene: TRBJ1-4; abundance: NA; d_gene: TRBD1; v_gene: TRBV5-5; len: 17
CDR3aa: CASSLGSGTSGNEQFF; CDR3nt: TGTGCCAGCAGCTTAGGATCGGGGACTAGCGGGAATGAGCAGTTCTTC; j_gene: TRBJ2-1; abundance: few; d_gene: TRBD2; v_gene: TRBV11-3; len: 16
CDR3aa: CASSPRGRGLDGYTF; CDR3nt: TGTGCCAGCAGCCCGAGAGGCCGCGGGCTTGATGGCTACACCTTC; j_gene: TRBJ1-2; abundance: NA; d_gene: NA; v_gene: TRBV13; len: 15
CDR3aa: CASSPLRGGEQFF; CDR3nt: TGTGCCAGCAGCCCCCTTCGGGGGGGTGAGCAGTTCTTC; j_gene: TRBJ2-1; abundance: NA; d_gene: TRBD2; v_gene: TRBV14; len: 13
CDR3aa: CASSWPGVDGYTF; CDR3nt: TGTGCCAGCAGTTGGCCAGGGGTGGATGGCTACACCTTC; j_gene: TRBJ1-2; abundance: few; d_gene: NA; v_gene: TRBV12-3/TRBV12-4; len: 13
CDR3aa: CASSLGTDVRNTEAFF; CDR3nt: TGCGCCAGCAGCTTGGGGACAGACGTTCGCAACACTGAAGCTTTCTTT; j_gene: TRBJ1-1; abundance: NA; d_gene: NA; v_gene: TRBV5-1; len: 16
CDR3aa: CASSSQGTDTQYF; CDR3nt: TGTGCCAGCAGCTCACAGGGGACAGATACGCAGTATTTT; j_gene: TRBJ2-3; abundance: NA; d_gene: TRBD1; v_gene: TRBV5-4; len: 13
CDR3aa: CASSSGNTADTQYF; CDR3nt: TGTGCCAGTAGTTCCGGGAACACAGCAGATACGCAGTATTTT; j_gene: TRBJ2-3; abundance: NA; d_gene: NA; v_gene: TRBV19; len: 14
CDR3aa: CASSYGSRTGDEQYF; CDR3nt: TGTGCCAGCAGTTACGGTTCTAGGACAGGCGACGAGCAGTACTTC; j_gene: TRBJ2-7; abundance: NA; d_gene: TRBD1; v_gene: TRBV6-5; len: 15
CDR3aa: CASMRRTYEQYF; CDR3nt: TGTGCCAGCATGCGGCGGACATACGAGCAGTACTTC; j_gene: TRBJ2-7; abundance: once; d_gene: NA; v_gene: TRBV28; len: 12
CDR3aa: CASSRVGGNQPQHF; CDR3nt: TGTGCCAGTAGTAGGGTAGGGGGTAATCAGCCCCAGCATTTT; j_gene: TRBJ1-5; abundance: NA; d_gene: NA; v_gene: TRBV19; len: 14
CDR3aa: CASSPNSGEKLFF; CDR3nt: TGTGCCAGCAGTCCTAATTCAGGGGAAAAACTGTTTTTT; j_gene: TRBJ1-4; abundance: NA; d_gene: NA; v_gene: TRBV2; len: 13
CDR3aa: CASSLRGADTQYF; CDR3nt: TGTGCCAGCAGTCTCAGGGGGGCAGATACGCAGTATTTT; j_gene: TRBJ2-3; abundance: once; d_gene: NA; v_gene: TRBV6-5; len: 13
CDR3aa: CASSSTGASSYEQYF; CDR3nt: TGTGCCAGCAGTTCCACAGGGGCCTCATCCTACGAGCAGTACTTC; j_gene: TRBJ2-7; abundance: NA; d_gene: TRBD1; v_gene: TRBV28; len: 15
CDR3aa: CASSLHTFDRGSTNEKLFF; CDR3nt: TGTGCCAGCAGTTTACACACTTTCGACAGGGGGTCAACTAATGAAAAACTGTTTTTT; j_gene: TRBJ1-4; abundance: NA; d_gene: TRBD1; v_gene: TRBV28; len: 19
CDR3aa: CASSPLAGGSYEQYF; CDR3nt: TGTGCCAGTAGCCCCCTAGCGGGAGGATCCTACGAGCAGTACTTC; j_gene: TRBJ2-7; abundance: NA; d_gene: TRBD2; v_gene: TRBV19; len: 15
CDR3aa: CASSPQGQENTGELFF; CDR3nt: TGTGCCAGCAGCCCCCAAGGACAGGAGAACACCGGGGAGCTGTTTTTT; j_gene: TRBJ2-2; abundance: NA; d_gene: TRBD1; v_gene: TRBV7-9; len: 16
CDR3aa: CASSQGDSRQETQYF; CDR3nt: TGTGCCAGCAGCCAAGGGGACAGCCGCCAAGAGACCCAGTACTTC; j_gene: TRBJ2-5; abundance: NA; d_gene: TRBD1; v_gene: TRBV3-1/TRBV3-2; len: 15
CDR3aa: CASSATRVGLEQYF; CDR3nt: TGTGCCAGCAGCGCGACTAGAGTTGGGCTCGAGCAGTACTTC; j_gene: TRBJ2-7; abundance: many; d_gene: NA; v_gene: TRBV11-1; len: 14
CDR3aa: CASSLAGLAGITDTQYF; CDR3nt: TGCGCCAGCAGCTTGGCCGGACTAGCGGGAATCACAGATACGCAGTATTTT; j_gene: TRBJ2-3; abundance: NA; d_gene: TRBD2; v_gene: TRBV5-1; len: 17
CDR3aa: CASGATDEPNTGELFF; CDR3nt: TGCGCCAGCGGTGCGACAGACGAACCGAACACCGGGGAGCTGTTTTTT; j_gene: TRBJ2-2; abundance: many; d_gene: NA; v_gene: TRBV5-1; len: 16
CDR3aa: CASSFDQGYEQYF; CDR3nt: TGTGCCAGCAGTTTCGATCAGGGCTACGAGCAGTACTTC; j_gene: TRBJ2-7; abundance: few; d_gene: NA; v_gene: TRBV27; len: 13